The present T cell receptor (beta chain) was sequenced within a study of T cell repertoires in cytomegalovirus infection (dated by TCRdb to between 2017 and 2020). Study-level background: Recently identified HLA-C-restricted CMV epitopes, whose presentation resists viral immunomodulation, were targeted by peptide stimulations together with well-studied HLA-B-restricted epitopes. Because public TCR beta signatures pointed to carriage of CMV infection together with the matching HLA type, the HLA type of each donor mattered for the analysis. The investigation overall reported the following: The ex vivo response was dominated by HLA-C-restricted CMV-specific TCR beta clonotypes, which also provided the single most frequent clonotype in two of eight donors. Carriers of CMV infection plus the relevant HLA type were discriminated by the cumulative frequency of public TCR beta family members in the study cohort and in an independent roughly 350-donor cohort.

CDR1 and CDR2, per the germline V gene (reference sequence), are LNHDA and SQIVND. The CDR3, from cysteine to valine, totals 10 residues. Only the CDR3 part of the read is kept: 30 bases, read in frame from the first base. Trimming at the junction amounts to 4 bases on V and 5 bases on J, and the germline ends lie 3 bases apart. To note about this clonotype: Its antigen is unknown. No base qualities exist here, and no much larger clone lies one base off it.

The sample was run on an Illumina HiSeq 1500. Starting from the raw public reads, TCRdb applied fastp trimming at Q25, assembled clones with MiXCR and retained in-frame beta chains. CDR3 protein duplicates are merged, each entry listing the most common genes and DNA. Within this sample are about 310,000 distinct CDR3 sequences, with roughly 25% of them counted one time only. The leading ten clones occupy about 14% of the sample. This specimen's treatment or condition label, per the study, means: in vitro stimulation with specific CMV peptide epitopes to enrich CMV-specific T cells. The chain is assembled from TRBV19 and TRBJ2-7; confidence is insufficient to name the D gene. This receptor was identified in a human donor in good health (CMV status not recorded). Some clones in this sample may be carry-over from other donors' samples. The specimen comprised cultured PBMCs, sampled from culture after CMV antigen stimulation. The CDR3 corresponds to CASSRDEQYV. In nucleotide form, the sequence is TGTGCCAGTAGTAGGGACGAGCAGTACGTC.